These 3 T cell receptor beta chains share one sample of origin, sequenced in a study of T cells after posttransplantation cyclophosphamide. Cyclophosphamide on days +3 and +4 followed busulfan-fludarabine conditioning and a marrow graft. The data were produced by immunoSEQ multiplex PCR, yet TCRdb's version contains in-frame clones alone and is incomplete. The sample counts several thousand clones, none seen once; the ten largest own 5.5%. The sample was PBMCs, taken after allogeneic stem cell transplant with posttransplant cyclophosphamide. These receptor sequences come from a male patient in his late teens or twenties who received an allogeneic stem cell transplant from an unrelated donor, was CMV-positive, and had acute and chronic GVHD. Some T cells may be graft donor cells.

There are many counts of this clone. V gene TRBV19 combines with J gene TRBJ2-5, with TRBD2 identical over 12 bases. Germline CDR1 is LNHDA and CDR2 is SQIVND (reference sequence). V dropped 3 bases and J dropped 4; count of bases not matched to a gene: 3. There are 15 residues in the CDR3. This CDR3 is CASSILAGGGETQYF. CDR3 in DNA: TGTGCCAGTAGTATCCTAGCGGGGGGGGGAGAGACCCAGTACTTC.

Many counts were recorded for this clone. The V and J genes are TRBV16 and TRBJ1-1; no reliable D call. The V gene lost 4 bases and the J gene lost 4 bases, with 13 bases spanning the gap. CDR3 length equals 14 residues. The V gene's germline CDR1 is KGHSY and CDR2 FQNENV. The CDR3 DNA reads as TGTGCCAGCAGCCCGATGGAGGGTAGCACTGAAGCTTTCTTT. Its protein is CASSPMEGSTEAFF.

Sample share makes this clone medium-sized (0.01 to 0.1%). This chain links TRBV19 with TRBJ1-4, with 11 bases lining up with TRBD1. J gave up 8 bases and V 7 bases, and 9 bases lay outside the gene matches. This CDR3 spans 15 amino acids. Germline V gene sequence: CDR1 LNHDA, CDR2 SQIVND (reference sequence). The CDR3 DNA reads as TGTGCCAGTACCCATGGACAGGGGGCGAAGGAAAAACTGTTTTTT. Translated, it gives CASTHGQGAKEKLFF.